The clone carrying this T cell receptor (beta chain) has ten or more counts. The antigen is unknown. These data originate in a study of human T cells and chemical hapten exposure. TCRdb re-analysed the RACE reads in MiXCR, keeping a single row per CDR3 protein. The repertoire includes tens of thousands of distinct CDR3 sequences, over 9.5% of them detected once, and approximately 5.5% sits in the top ten. The length of the CDR3 is 16 residues. V gave up 5 bases and J gave up 4 bases, with 17 bases separating them. The V gene's germline CDR1 is LNHDA and CDR2 SQIVND (reference sequence). Time point indicated: pre-sensitization, week 0. Stated treatment: therapeutic diphenylcyclopropenone sensitization with weekly scalp DPC. Points from the study as a whole: There was a positive correlation between PT1 expanded TCR counts and patch test score.

The chain joins TRBV19 to TRBJ1-4; D ambiguous. This TCR came from a woman in her 50s with alopecia areata. Some clones in this sample may be carry-over from other donors' samples. The starting material was whole blood, obtained in connection with sensitization to the hapten diphenylcyclopropenone (DPC). CDR3 in amino acids: CASSRRGGVRNEKLFF. For the CDR3, the DNA is TGTGCCAGTAGTCGGCGTGGCGGGGTTCGTAATGAAAAACTGTTTTTT.